A single sample gave rise to the 19 T cell receptor beta chains below, sequenced in a study of blood T cell repertoires in COVID-19. The method was immunoSEQ multiplex PCR; TCRdb's version includes in-frame clones alone and lacks a portion of them. The repertoire holds 90,000 to 100,000 clones, roughly nine tenths seen once, with around 18% in the top ten. What was sequenced was peripheral blood. These receptors all stem from a woman aged 55-69 years with COVID-19, enrolled during active disease.

The chain couples TRBV6-1 to TRBJ1-3; no clear D gene. Germline lookup yields CDR1 MNHNS and CDR2 SASEGT. This CDR3 region has 13 residues. With 1 base removed from V and 5 bases from J, the gap between germline ends came to 6 bases. The CDR3 is CASSEVRRNTIYF. CDR3 DNA sequence: TGTGCCAGCAGTGAAGTTCGTAGAAACACCATATATTTT.

V is TRBV29-1 and J is TRBJ2-1; D not resolved. This CDR3 has 13 amino acids. Trimming cost V 4 bases and J 2 bases, with 9 bases left between them. Per the germline V gene, CDR1 is SQVTM and CDR2 is ANQGSEA. CDR3 protein: CSVVSPTYNEQFF. CDR3 coding DNA: TGCAGCGTTGTTTCCCCTACCTACAATGAGCAGTTCTTC.

J is TRBJ2-3 and V is TRBV7-9, with unresolved D. This CDR3 is built from 14 residues. V was pared by 1 base and J by 0 bases, with 5 bases between. Germline CDR1 and CDR2: SEHNR and FQNEAQ (reference sequence). CDR3 region: CASSLGQSTDTQYF. The CDR3, as DNA: TGTGCCAGCAGCTTAGGGCAGAGCACAGATACGCAGTATTTT.

V is TRBV27 and J is TRBJ1-1; D gene uncertain. The germline V gene has CDR1 MNHEY and CDR2 SMNVEV (reference sequence). V was shortened by 7 bases and J by 1 base, with 16 bases between the two germline ends. The CDR3 has 15 residues. Here the CDR3 reads CASTPGTGGNTEAFF. CDR3 sequence (DNA): TGTGCCAGCACCCCCGGCACGGGAGGGAACACTGAAGCTTTCTTT.

This clone was recorded only once. V and J are TRBV2 and TRBJ2-3; maybe TRBD1 (6 bases). There are 14 residues in the CDR3. Germline loops: CDR1 SNHLY, CDR2 FYNNEI. Trimming left V 6 bases short and J 5 bases short, with 15 bases between. CDR3 coding DNA: TGTGCCAGCAGACCCGGGACACCCAGAGATACGCAGTATTTT. Translated: CASRPGTPRDTQYF.

The V and J genes are TRBV9 and TRBJ1-2; 7 bases agree with TRBD1. In germline, CDR1 is SGDLS, CDR2 YYNGEE. Trimming cost V 4 bases and J 7 bases; bases outside gene matches: 7. The CDR3 sequence is 13 residues long. CDR3 amino acids: CASSTRTGSGYTF. In DNA, the CDR3 is TGTGCCAGCAGCACCCGGACAGGCTCTGGCTACACCTTC.

The chain employs TRBV9 and TRBJ2-3, with 9 bases matching TRBD1. The CDR3 length is 17 residues. V was pared by 4 bases and J by 4 bases, with 13 bases of the junction left unmatched. In germline, CDR1 is SGDLS, CDR2 YYNGEE. CDR3 DNA sequence: TGTGCCAGCAGCTCCCCAGGGGGACAGGGTCTTTCAGATACGCAGTATTTT. It translates to CASSSPGGQGLSDTQYF.

The rearrangement uses TRBV7-2 and TRBJ1-5, with TRBD1 matching over 8 bases. The CDR3 sequence is 18 residues long. V dropped 1 base and J dropped 4; count of bases not matched to a gene: 12. Per the germline V gene, CDR1 is SGHTA and CDR2 is FQGNSA. The CDR3, as DNA: TGTGCCAGCAGCTTAGTCGGACCGTCAGGGGGCGGAAATCAGCCCCAGCATTTT. It specifies CASSLVGPSGGGNQPQHF.

The rearrangement joins TRBV7-9 to TRBJ2-3; D is perhaps TRBD1 (6 bases). The germline V gene has CDR1 SEHNR and CDR2 FQNEAQ (reference sequence). The CDR3 runs 16 residues. Trimming stripped 5 bases from V and 6 bases from J, with 21 bases between. The CDR3: CASSPPDSNHRDTQYF. DNA for the CDR3: TGTGCCAGCAGCCCACCGGACAGTAACCACAGGGATACGCAGTATTTT.

The chain employs TRBV30 and TRBJ1-2; 10 nucleotides agree with TRBD1. V was clipped by 5 bases and J by 8 bases; unmatched bases: 11. The CDR3 length is 14 residues. CDR1 and CDR2 (germline): GTSNPN, SVGIG (reference sequence). The CDR3 region is CAWAPTGGARGYTF. CDR3 in DNA: TGTGCCTGGGCGCCGACAGGGGGCGCACGGGGCTACACCTTC.

J is TRBJ1-5 and V is TRBV7-2; 8 nucleotides align to TRBD1. Trimming took 5 bases from V and 9 from J; bases not matched to a gene: 9. The V gene's germline CDR1 is SGHTA and CDR2 FQGNSA. The CDR3 spans 14 residues. CDR3 DNA sequence: TGTGCCAGCAGCCTAGGACAGGGCGTCAGGCCCCAGCATTTT. It translates to CASSLGQGVRPQHF.

The genes are TRBV4-2 and TRBJ2-3, with D hard to call. CDR3 size: 14 residues. Germline assignment: CDR1 LGHNA and CDR2 YNFKEQ. V lost 2 bases and J lost 3, with 9 bases in between. The CDR3 DNA follows: TGTGCCAGCAGCCAATCAGGTCCTACAGATACGCAGTATTTT. Amino acids: CASSQSGPTDTQYF.

V is TRBV6-6 and J is TRBJ1-1, with D possibly being TRBD1 (5 bases). Trimming took 6 bases from V and 3 from J, leaving 11 bases between them. The CDR3 is 13 residues long. Germline V lookup: CDR1 MNHNY, CDR2 SVGAGI (reference sequence). The CDR3 is CASSAPGDTEAFF. The CDR3 DNA reads as TGTGCCAGCAGCGCCCCGGGGGACACTGAAGCTTTCTTT.

V and J are TRBV9 and TRBJ2-7, with 8 bases lining up with TRBD1. CDR3 length: 15 amino acids. Germline lookup yields CDR1 SGDLS and CDR2 YYNGEE. V shed 4 bases and J 4 bases; nucleotides not matched to a gene: 10. The DNA for the CDR3 is TGTGCCAGCAGCTCTACCGGGACAGGAGGTTACGAGCAGTACTTC. As protein: CASSSTGTGGYEQYF.

The V gene is TRBV7-3, the J gene TRBJ1-2, with TRBD1 as a possible D gene (5 bases). Germline lookup yields CDR1 SGHTA and CDR2 FQGTGA. V was shortened by 3 bases and J by 8 bases, with 22 bases between the two germline ends. The CDR3 is made up of 16 amino acids. CDR3 sequence: CASSLGGTGALSGYTF. The CDR3 DNA sequence: TGTGCCAGCAGCTTGGGGGGGACCGGCGCGCTCAGCGGCTACACCTTC. The full variable domain, its missing parts supplied by reference TRBV7-3 and TRBJ1-2, is GAGVSQTPSNKVTEKGKYVELRCDPISGHTALYWYRQSLGQGPEFLIYFQGTGAADDSGLPNDRFFAVRPEGSVSTLKIQRTERGDSAVYLCASSLGGTGALSGYTFGSGTRLTVV.

A few counts support this clone. This chain joins TRBV9 and TRBJ1-6; a weak D match, TRBD1 (5 bases). The germline V gene has CDR1 SGDLS and CDR2 YYNGEE. The CDR3 is made up of 15 amino acids. V lost 4 bases, J lost 3 bases, and 11 bases lay in between. In nucleotides, the CDR3 is TGTGCCAGCAGCTTTGGACACGACTATAATTCACCCCTCCACTTT. Its translation: CASSFGHDYNSPLHF.

The chain uses TRBV7-9 and TRBJ1-4, with D perhaps matching TRBD1 (5 bases). CDR3 length: 14 amino acids. Per the germline V gene, CDR1 is SEHNR and CDR2 is FQNEAQ (reference sequence). Trimming took 2 bases from V and 3 from J, leaving 7 bases between them. CDR3 residues: CASSLRGSNEKLFF. CDR3 coding DNA: TGTGCCAGCAGCTTAAGGGGATCTAATGAAAAACTGTTTTTT.

The gene calls are TRBV4-3 and TRBJ2-2, with 7 nucleotides matching TRBD1. CDR1 and CDR2 (germline): LGHNA, YSLEER. This CDR3 is built from 16 residues. V shed 1 base and J 5 bases; nucleotides not matched to a gene: 7. CDR3 nucleotide sequence: TGCGCCAGCAGCCAAGTTAGAGGGACAGCGACCGGGGAGCTGTTTTTT. Amino acid sequence: CASSQVRGTATGELFF.

The chain uses TRBV18 and TRBJ2-5; 7 bases match TRBD1. CDR3 length equals 15 residues. Germline lookup yields CDR1 KGHSH and CDR2 LQKENI. V shed 1 base, J shed 4 bases, and the junction held 6 bases outside the gene matches. CDR3 residues: CASSPLTGIGETQYF. CDR3 nucleotides: TGTGCCAGCTCACCACTGACAGGGATAGGAGAGACCCAGTACTTC.